Each of the 27 T cell receptor beta chains below was sequenced from the same sample in a study of T cell repertoires in cytomegalovirus infection. Their target antigens are unknown. TCRdb redid the calling of the reads with MiXCR, one entry per CDR3 protein. The table includes around 300,000 distinct CDR3 sequences, approximately 22% detected once. Sequenced material: cultured PBMCs, taken from culture after CMV antigen stimulation. Receptors originate from a human donor in good health (CMV status not recorded). Some clones in this sample may be carry-over from other donors' samples.

The chain carries TRBV29-1 and TRBJ2-7; a possible D gene is TRBD1 (6 bases). Germline loops: CDR1 SQVTM, CDR2 ANQGSEA. The CDR3 has 15 residues. Trimming pared 0 bases from V and 3 bases from J, leaving 15 bases between. The CDR3 is CSVEDRGPSIYEQYF. The CDR3 DNA follows: TGCAGCGTTGAAGACAGGGGTCCGTCTATCTACGAGCAGTACTTC.

The chain combines TRBV2 with TRBJ2-1; 7 bases line up with TRBD2. The CDR3 length is 13 residues. V shed 7 bases and J 6 bases; nucleotides not matched to a gene: 6. Germline assignment: CDR1 SNHLY and CDR2 FYNNEI. The CDR3 reads CASTGTTCNEQFF. CDR3 coding DNA: TGTGCCAGCACCGGGACTACATGCAATGAGCAGTTCTTC. Variable domain in full (rest from reference TRBV2 and TRBJ2-1): EPEVTQTPSHQVTQMGQEVILRCVPISNHLYFYWYRQILGQKVEFLVSFYNNEISEKSEIFDDQFSVERPDGSNFTLKIRSTKLEDSAMYFCASTGTTCNEQFFGPGTRLTVL.

V and J are TRBV20-1 and TRBJ2-7; D possibly corresponds to TRBD1 (8 bases). This CDR3 comprises 12 residues. V was shortened by 2 bases and J by 6 bases, with 11 bases between the two germline ends. The V gene's germline CDR1 is DFQATT and CDR2 SNEGSKA (reference sequence). The CDR3 loop is CSARTGGAEQYF. The CDR3 region has the DNA TGCAGTGCTAGAACAGGGGGGGCCGAGCAGTACTTC.

This clonotype was seen more than once but under ten times. This chain joins TRBV7-9 and TRBJ1-1; D is perhaps TRBD1 (5 bases). The germline V and J ends were trimmed by 4 bases and 9 bases, with 9 bases remaining between them. The CDR3 consists of 11 residues. Germline V gives CDR1 SEHNR, CDR2 FQNEAQ (reference sequence). CDR3 bases: TGTGCCAGCAGCTCCGGGACCCAAGCTTTCTTT. This translates into CASSSGTQAFF.

This clonotype turned up a few times. This chain links TRBV6-5 with TRBJ1-2, with 7 positions matching TRBD1. The germline gives CDR1 MNHEY, CDR2 SVGAGI. The CDR3 has 13 residues. Trimming at V came to 5 bases and at J to 5 bases, leaving 5 bases not matched to a gene. As DNA, the CDR3 is TGTGCCAGCAGTATCACAGGGGAGTATGGCTACACCTTC. It is translated as CASSITGEYGYTF.

The CDR3 loop is CASTRLAGGNEGEQFF. CDR3 bases: TGTGCCAGCACCAGACTAGCGGGAGGTAATGAAGGTGAGCAGTTCTTC. The V gene is TRBV25-1, the J gene TRBJ2-1, with 13 bases matching TRBD2. CDR3 length equals 16 residues. With 7 bases clipped from V and 9 bases from J, the junction kept 12 bases outside the gene matches. Germline values: CDR1 MGHDK, CDR2 SYGVNS.

This clonotype occurred a few times. The chain couples TRBV28 to TRBJ2-5; 10 bases match TRBD1. The CDR3 sequence is 15 residues long. J was trimmed by 5 bases and V by 8 bases; bases with no gene match: 11. Per the germline V gene, CDR1 is MDHEN and CDR2 is SYDVKM. In nucleotides, the CDR3 is TGTGCCAGCTTCGAGGGTGGGACAGGGGTGGAGACCCAGTACTTC. Encoded protein: CASFEGGTGVETQYF.

This clonotype was observed at least ten times. The J gene is TRBJ2-3, the V gene TRBV7-2, with TRBD1 matching over 8 bases. Germline V lookup: CDR1 SGHTA, CDR2 FQGNSA. The CDR3 sequence is 13 residues long. The V and J ends lost 5 bases and 6 bases, in that order; junction bases with no gene match: 4. CDR3 sequence: CASSMQGADTQYF. The CDR3 DNA follows: TGTGCCAGCAGCATGCAGGGGGCGGATACGCAGTATTTT. Using reference TRBV7-2 and TRBJ2-3 for the parts outside the CDR3, the full variable domain is GAGVSQSPSNKVTEKGKDVELRCDPISGHTALYWYRQSLGQGLEFLIYFQGNSAPDKSGLPSDRFSAERTGGSVSTLTIQRTQQEDSAVYLCASSMQGADTQYFGPGTRLTVL.

The chain couples TRBV27 to TRBJ1-3, with D possibly TRBD1 on 6 matching bases. Germline loops: CDR1 MNHEY, CDR2 SMNVEV (reference sequence). The CDR3 has 13 amino acids. Trimming removed 4 bases at V and 5 bases at J, with 9 bases between. Here the CDR3 reads CASSSGDRNTIYF. For the CDR3, the DNA is TGTGCCAGCAGTTCTGGGGACAGAAACACCATATATTTT.

In its sample, this clonotype was seen many times. The rearrangement uses TRBV12-3 or TRBV12-4 and TRBJ2-3, with 10 bases fitting TRBD1. After removal of 5 bases from V and 3 bases from J, the junction contained 5 bases not matched to a gene. There are 15 residues in the CDR3. The CDR3 sequence is CASSRTGGMTDTQYF. CDR3 nucleotides: TGTGCCAGCAGTCGGACAGGGGGTATGACAGATACGCAGTATTTT.

This clonotype was counted only a few times. The chain recombines TRBV6-1 with TRBJ2-7, with D possibly matching TRBD2 (6 bases). This CDR3 contains 16 residues. Trimming left V 6 bases short and J 2 bases short, with 20 bases between. Per germline, CDR1 MNHNS and CDR2 SASEGT. The DNA of the CDR3 is TGTGCCAGCAGCCGCTTCGGAGGGGAGCTTACCTACGAGCAGTACTTC. This codes for CASSRFGGELTYEQYF.

The chain couples TRBV7-2 to TRBJ2-7; tentatively, D is TRBD2 (7 bases). V was cut by 6 bases and J by 2 bases, with 23 bases left in between. This CDR3 has 17 amino acids. Per germline, CDR1 SGHTA and CDR2 FQGNSA. CDR3 region: CASRGRGGGGYPYEQYF. CDR3 DNA: TGTGCCAGCAGGGGGAGGGGGGGGGGGGGGTATCCCTACGAGCAGTACTTC.

The J gene is TRBJ2-1, the V gene TRBV6-2 or TRBV6-3; D may be TRBD2 (5 bases). Trimming stripped 2 bases from V and 7 bases from J, with 15 bases between. CDR3 length equals 15 residues. Germline-derived CDR1 and CDR2 are MNHEY and SVGEGT. The CDR3 DNA sequence: TGTGCCAGCAGTTACCTAGCAGAGTCTTGGAATGAGCAGTTCTTC. Protein sequence: CASSYLAESWNEQFF.

This clonotype has ten or more counts. The chain links TRBV7-9 to TRBJ2-1; D is possibly TRBD2 (6 bases). Trimming shortened V by 6 bases and J by 5 bases, and 17 bases separated the two germline ends. The CDR3 is made up of 15 amino acids. Germline V gene data show CDR1 as SEHNR and CDR2 as FQNEAQ (reference sequence). The CDR3 sequence is CASSAPREWNNEQFF. The CDR3 bases are TGTGCCAGCAGTGCTCCGCGGGAATGGAACAATGAGCAGTTCTTC.

A word on this clonotype: Being one base from a much bigger clone, this may be a read error. This chain uses TRBV18 with TRBJ2-5; 9 nucleotides line up with TRBD1. The CDR3 consists of 15 residues. Germline CDR1 and CDR2: KGHSH and LQKENI. The CDR3 DNA reads as TGTGCCAACTCACGACCGACAGGGGGTAGTGAGACCCAGTACTTC. It is translated as CANSRPTGGSETQYF.

This clonotype was observed a single time. J is TRBJ2-2 and V is TRBV6-6; D may be TRBD1 or TRBD2 (5 bases each). V was pared by 3 bases and J by 4 bases, with 21 bases between. CDR1 is MNHNY and CDR2 is SVGAGI in the germline V gene (reference sequence). The CDR3 runs 18 residues. CDR3 loop: CASSYPGLGERTTGELFF. The CDR3 region has the DNA TGTGCCAGCAGTTATCCAGGACTGGGGGAGCGGACCACCGGGGAGCTGTTTTTT.

The chain has TRBV2 and TRBJ2-3, with D perhaps given as TRBD1 or TRBD2 (5 bases each). Germline V lookup: CDR1 SNHLY, CDR2 FYNNEI. The CDR3 runs 13 residues. Deletions cut 10 bases from V and 7 bases from J, with 18 bases between. The CDR3 region is CATPPPRGNTQYF. In nucleotides, the CDR3 is TGTGCCACCCCTCCCCCGAGGGGCAATACGCAGTATTTT. Looking up the rest from reference TRBV2 and TRBJ2-3 gives the full variable domain: EPEVTQTPSHQVTQMGQEVILRCVPISNHLYFYWYRQILGQKVEFLVSFYNNEISEKSEIFDDQFSVERPDGSNFTLKIRSTKLEDSAMYFCATPPPRGNTQYFGPGTRLTVL.

This clonotype was seen only a few times. The J gene is TRBJ2-7, the V gene TRBV6-2 or TRBV6-3; D is unresolved. CDR3 length: 14 amino acids. With 6 bases removed from V and 2 bases from J, the gap between germline ends came to 14 bases. The germline V gene encodes CDR1 MNHEY and CDR2 SVGEGT. The DNA for the CDR3 is TGTGCCAGCAGCCCCAGCAGCAGCCCCTACGAGCAGTACTTC. It is translated as CASSPSSSPYEQYF.

This clonotype came up once. The chain joins TRBV29-1 to TRBJ2-1; D not resolved. V was trimmed by 7 bases and J by 8 bases, leaving 21 bases between them. This CDR3 comprises 14 residues. From germline, CDR1 is SQVTM and CDR2 ANQGSEA. DNA of the CDR3: TGCAGCGCTAAAAGTAGGCAGCCCCGGGATGAGCAGTTCTTC. Its translation: CSAKSRQPRDEQFF.

This chain links TRBV19 with TRBJ1-1; D remains unclear. Germline V gene sequence: CDR1 LNHDA, CDR2 SQIVND (reference sequence). V gave up 3 bases and J gave up 1 base, with 9 bases separating them. This CDR3 region has 14 residues. The CDR3 nucleotides are TGTGCCAGTAGTATTATCTCTTCGAACACTGAAGCTTTCTTT. Its protein is CASSIISSNTEAFF. The full variable domain, completed using reference TRBV19 and TRBJ1-1, is DGGITQSPKYLFRKEGQNVTLSCEQNLNHDAMYWYRQDPGQGLRLIYYSQIVNDFQKGDIAEGYSVSREKKESFPLTVTSAQKNPTAFYLCASSIISSNTEAFFGQGTRLTVV.

V and J are TRBV12-3 or TRBV12-4 and TRBJ1-5, with D uncertain. The V end was cut by 6 bases, the J end by 2 bases, with 14 bases between. This CDR3 contains 15 residues. The CDR3 sequence is CASRKTGGGNQPQHF. The DNA for the CDR3 is TGTGCCAGCAGGAAGACGGGAGGAGGCAATCAGCCCCAGCATTTT.

In DNA, the CDR3 is TGTGCCAGCAGTAGTGGAGGGGGGCAGTTCTTC. This translates into CASSSGGGQFF. The V call is TRBV6-6, the J call TRBJ2-1; D possibly matches TRBD1 or TRBD2 (6 bases each). Looked up from germline, CDR1 is MNHNY and CDR2 is SVGAGI (reference sequence). V lost 5 bases and J lost 12, with 11 bases in between. This CDR3 is 11 amino acids long.

This chain links TRBV30 with TRBJ2-7; 10 bases align to TRBD2. CDR3 length: 13 amino acids. Germline V gives CDR1 GTSNPN, CDR2 SVGIG (reference sequence). The V segment lost 6 bases and the J segment 7 bases; nucleotides outside the gene matches: 9. CDR3 nucleotide sequence: TGTGCCTGTAAACTAGCGGGACCCTGGGAGCAGTACTTC. It is translated as CACKLAGPWEQYF.

This clonotype was observed once. The chain carries TRBV6-6 and TRBJ1-1; TRBD1 might be the D (5 bases). V lost 5 bases, J lost 5 bases, and 18 bases lay in between. Germline lookup yields CDR1 MNHNY and CDR2 SVGAGI (reference sequence). CDR3 length equals 15 residues. CDR3 nucleotide sequence: TGTGCCAGCAGTGAGCAAGGGACGGGGGGTACTGAAGCTTTCTTT. Residues: CASSEQGTGGTEAFF.

V gene TRBV10-3 combines with J gene TRBJ2-1, with D tentatively TRBD2 (6 bases). V shed 0 bases and J shed 0 bases, with 27 bases lying between them. Germline assignment: CDR1 ENHRY and CDR2 SYGVKD. This CDR3 region has 22 residues. The CDR3 bases are TGTGCCATCAGTGAGTCGAGGGTGGTCGGGGATCTAGCGTTGAGCTCCTACAATGAGCAGTTCTTC. Its protein is CAISESRVVGDLALSSYNEQFF.

The J gene is TRBJ2-7, the V gene TRBV4-3; D is possibly TRBD2 (6 bases). Germline V gene sequence: CDR1 LGHNA, CDR2 YSLEER. The V end was cut by 1 base, the J end by 3 bases, with 13 bases between. This CDR3 has 15 amino acids. The CDR3 DNA reads TGCGCCAGCAGCCAAGGCCCAGGAGGGCTCTACGAGCAGTACTTC. Residues: CASSQGPGGLYEQYF.

This clonotype turned up a few times. This chain uses TRBV11-2 with TRBJ1-1; D remains ambiguous. Trimming took off 4 bases at V and 10 bases at J, with 10 bases between the two ends. The CDR3 is 11 amino acids. Germline CDR1 reads SGHAT; CDR2 reads FQNNGV. Written as DNA, the CDR3 is TGTGCCAGCAGCTCGAATTACGGAGCTTTCTTT. This sequence encodes CASSSNYGAFF.